The 20 T cell receptor beta chains below were found in one sample sequenced in a study of CD4 and CD8 cells across lung adenocarcinoma regions. TCRdb redid the calling of the PCR reads with MiXCR, one entry per CDR3 protein. The sample comprises around 7,100 distinct CDR3 sequences, about half of which are singletons, and about 31% rests with the top ten. Material: CD4+ T cells from the center of a lung tumor. These receptors came from a female donor with lung adenocarcinoma. The CD4 and CD8 labels of this study may be unreliable.

The sample holds one count of this clonotype. The junction does not match germline at one end; this may be a read error. V is TRBV27 and J is TRBJ2-2; D may be TRBD2 (5 bases). CDR1 MNHEY and CDR2 SMNVEV come from the germline V gene (reference sequence). CDR3 length equals 14 residues. The DNA of the CDR3 is TGTGCCAGCAGTTTTAAGGATAGGACCGGGGAGCTGTATTTT. The encoded protein is CASSFKDRTGELYF.

V is TRBV10-1 and J is TRBJ1-1; 8 nucleotides match TRBD1. The germline gives CDR1 WNHNN, CDR2 SYGVQD (reference sequence). CDR3 length: 16 amino acids. Trimming at V came to 9 bases and at J to 3 bases, leaving 15 bases not matched to a gene. The CDR3 DNA is TGCGCCAGTTACCGGGACAGGAGGCCTTCAGACACTGAAGCTTTCTTT. Residues: CASYRDRRPSDTEAFF.

In its sample, this clonotype was seen a few times. This chain joins TRBV7-9 and TRBJ2-1, with TRBD1 as a possible D gene (6 bases). V shed 7 bases and J shed 6 bases, with 22 bases lying between them. From germline, CDR1 is SEHNR and CDR2 FQNEAQ (reference sequence). The CDR3 is 16 amino acids. CDR3 sequence: CASKVDRASLSNEQFF. The CDR3 DNA sequence: TGTGCCAGCAAGGTGGACAGAGCGAGCTTAAGCAATGAGCAGTTCTTC.

The chain combines TRBV20-1 with TRBJ2-3, with D uncertain. The CDR3 is made up of 12 amino acids. The germline V gene encodes CDR1 DFQATT and CDR2 SNEGSKA (reference sequence). Trimming took off 0 bases at V and 6 bases at J, with 7 bases between the two ends. CDR3 in DNA: TGCAGTGCTAGAGATTTGGTGGATACGCAGTATTTT. This translates into CSARDLVDTQYF.

Details on this clonotype: At one end the junction does not follow the germline gene, possibly because of a read error. V and J are TRBV6-1 and TRBJ2-3; D unclear. The CDR3 runs 16 residues. The germline V gene has CDR1 MNHNS and CDR2 SASEGT. CDR3 in DNA: TGTGCCAGCAGTGAAAACCAGGCTGTGAACACAGATACGCTGTATTTT. It encodes CASSENQAVNTDTLYF.

CDR3 DNA: TGCGCCACCGAACTAGAAGGTAAAAATATGCAGTATTTT. Its protein product is CATELEGKNMQYF. The J gene is TRBJ2-3, the V gene TRBV10-1; D is possibly TRBD2 (5 bases). V lost 10 bases and J 11 bases, leaving 22 bases between the germline ends. The CDR3 contains 13 residues. The V gene's germline CDR1 is WNHNN and CDR2 SYGVQD (reference sequence).

The rearrangement joins TRBV6-1 to TRBJ2-1, with 9 bases matching TRBD1. The CDR3 loop spans 15 amino acids. V shed 5 bases and J 3 bases; nucleotides not matched to a gene: 5. Looked up from germline, CDR1 is MNHNS and CDR2 is SASEGT. In DNA, the CDR3 is TGTGCCAGCAGTCTCCGGGACAGGGTCTACAATGAGCAGTTCTTC. Its translation: CASSLRDRVYNEQFF.

The V call is TRBV6-5, the J call TRBJ2-1; D is unclear. V lost 2 bases to trimming and J lost 0 bases, with 5 bases between them. The CDR3 is 14 residues long. Germline loops: CDR1 MNHEY, CDR2 SVGAGI. The CDR3 DNA reads TGTGCCAGCAGTTACAGGAGCTCCTACAATGAGCAGTTCTTC. Protein sequence: CASSYRSSYNEQFF.

The chain carries TRBV10-2 and TRBJ2-3; 8 bases are a match to TRBD2. The CDR3 covers 12 residues. Germline CDR1 WSHSY, CDR2 SAAADI. With 6 bases clipped from V and 8 bases from J, the junction kept 4 bases outside the gene matches. CDR3 sequence (DNA): TGCGCCAGCAGAGGACTAGCCGGTACGCAGTATTTT. It is translated as CASRGLAGTQYF.

This chain links TRBV4-2 with TRBJ2-1, with 10 bases fitting TRBD2. The CDR3 sequence is 18 residues long. The V and J ends lost 1 base and 2 bases, in that order; junction bases with no gene match: 8. Germline CDR1 is LGHNA and CDR2 is YNFKEQ. CDR3 amino acids: CASSQGLAGAQTYNEQFF. The CDR3 region has the DNA TGTGCCAGCAGCCAAGGGCTAGCGGGAGCCCAGACCTACAATGAGCAGTTCTTC.

The table lists this clonotype with a few counts. The V and J genes are TRBV7-2 and TRBJ1-6; D is uncertain. Germline loops: CDR1 SGHTA, CDR2 FQGNSA. V lost 10 bases and J lost 6, with 13 bases in between. The CDR3 totals 13 residues. The CDR3 nucleotides read TGTGCCATTTCCACGGGCCCTAATTCACCCCTCCACTTT. Translated, it gives CAISTGPNSPLHF.

On this clonotype itself: A much larger clone lies one base from this, so it may be a read error. The genes are TRBV6-1 and TRBJ2-5, with 9 nucleotides matching TRBD2. The DNA end lines up better with TRBJ2-7; the J call may be wrong. There are 15 residues in the CDR3. Looked up from germline, CDR1 is MNHNS and CDR2 is SASEGT. DNA for the CDR3: TGTGTCAGCAGGATGAAGACTAGCGGACTCTACGAGCAGTACTTC. As protein: CVSRMKTSGLYEQYF.

This chain connects TRBV10-2 to TRBJ2-1, with D hard to call. This CDR3 region has 16 residues. Germline lookup yields CDR1 WSHSY and CDR2 SAAADI. The V end was cut by 2 bases, the J end by 1 base, with 12 bases between. In DNA form, the CDR3 reads TGCGCCAGCAGTGAGAGAGGATCGAGGTCCTACAATGAGCAGTTCTTC. Its protein is CASSERGSRSYNEQFF.

By frequency in the sample, this clonotype is medium-sized (0.01 to 0.1%). The V and J genes are TRBV11-3 and TRBJ2-7; a possible D gene is TRBD1 (5 bases). The CDR3 spans 14 residues. CDR1 SGHNT and CDR2 YENEEA come from the germline V gene. Trimming left V 3 bases short and J 0 bases short, with 9 bases between. The CDR3 is CASSFQGPSYEQYF. In DNA form, the CDR3 reads TGTGCCAGCAGCTTCCAGGGCCCCTCCTACGAGCAGTACTTC.

This clonotype was recorded only once. The gene calls are TRBV6-5 and TRBJ2-3; 9 positions agree with TRBD2. The tail of the sequence fits TRBJ2-7 better, so the J call may be wrong. The CDR3 spans 15 residues. Looked up from germline, CDR1 is MNHEY and CDR2 is SVGAGI. CDR3 protein: CAGCFGSGSTETQYF. The DNA for the CDR3 is TGTGCCGGCTGTTTCGGTAGCGGGAGCACAGAGACGCAGTACTTC.

This clonotype showed up many times. This chain links TRBV28 with TRBJ2-3, with a weak D call TRBD2 (6 bases). Between the trimmed V and J ends, which lost 10 bases and 1 base, there was a span of 21 bases. In germline, CDR1 is MDHEN, CDR2 SYDVKM. The CDR3 consists of 16 residues. CDR3 sequence (DNA): TGTGCCACCAAGGAGGGCACCGCGGAGGGCACAGATACGCAGTATTTT. Translated, it gives CATKEGTAEGTDTQYF.

The chain recombines TRBV10-1 with TRBJ2-1; 11 bases agree with TRBD1. Germline lookup yields CDR1 WNHNN and CDR2 SYGVQD (reference sequence). The trim removed 9 bases at V and 13 bases at J, leaving 29 bases unmatched. CDR3 length: 19 amino acids. The CDR3 spells CARKPPPGQGGSRKETQFF. Here the CDR3 DNA reads TGCGCCAGGAAGCCCCCACCGGGACAGGGGGGCTCTCGGAAAGAGACCCAGTTCTTC.

The chain uses TRBV7-2 and TRBJ2-5; the D gene is possibly TRBD2 (6 bases). V was clipped by 5 bases and J by 2 bases, with 12 bases between them. Germline values: CDR1 SGHTA, CDR2 FQGNSA. There are 14 residues in the CDR3. CDR3 sequence reads: CASSTGVGQETQYF. The CDR3 DNA reads as TGTGCCAGCAGCACGGGAGTAGGGCAAGAGACCCAGTACTTC.

The rearrangement uses TRBV7-2 and TRBJ2-4, with a weak D call TRBD2 (6 bases). The V end lost 1 base, the J end lost 5 bases, and 15 bases lay between the germline ends. Germline V gene sequence: CDR1 SGHTA, CDR2 FQGNSA. The CDR3 sequence is 16 residues long. CDR3 nucleotides: TGTGCCAGCAGCTTAGGACCTCAGGGAGGCCAAAACATTCAGTACTTC. It is translated as CASSLGPQGGQNIQYF.

Only a few counts were recorded for this clonotype. Because the CDR3 is missing its conserved closing phenylalanine or tryptophan, this is likely a read error. The DNA is left out, because the CDR3 cannot be placed on it with certainty; the CDR3 is given as TCRdb lists it. V usage is TRBV30 and J usage is TRBJ2-5; no DNA check was done on the table's D call, TRBD1. The CDR3 is 21 residues long, counting both termini. Germline V CDR1 and CDR2: GTSNPN, SVGIG (reference sequence). This CDR3 is CAWSPGAIPVGDDREGWHMAG.